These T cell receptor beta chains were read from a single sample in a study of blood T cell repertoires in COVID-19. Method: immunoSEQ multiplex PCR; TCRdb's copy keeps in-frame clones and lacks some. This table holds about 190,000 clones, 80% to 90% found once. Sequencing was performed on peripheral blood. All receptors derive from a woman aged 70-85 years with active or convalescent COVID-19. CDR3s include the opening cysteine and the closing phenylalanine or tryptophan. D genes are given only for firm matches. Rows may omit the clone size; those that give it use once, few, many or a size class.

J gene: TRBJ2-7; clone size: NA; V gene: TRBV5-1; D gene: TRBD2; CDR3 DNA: TGCGCCAGCAGCGCGGGACTAGCGGGAGTCGTCGAGCAGTACTTC; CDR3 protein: CASSAGLAGVVEQYF
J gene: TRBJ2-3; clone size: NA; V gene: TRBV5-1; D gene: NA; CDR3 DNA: TGCGCCAGCAGCTTGGAATTGGCTGGAGCCGATACGCAGTATTTT; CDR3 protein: CASSLELAGADTQYF
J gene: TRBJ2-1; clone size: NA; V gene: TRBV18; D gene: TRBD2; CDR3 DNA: TGTGCCAGCTCACTCCGGACTAGCGGGAGCAATGAGCAGTTCTTC; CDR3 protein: CASSLRTSGSNEQFF
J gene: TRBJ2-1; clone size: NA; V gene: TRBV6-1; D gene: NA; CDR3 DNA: TGTGCCAGCAGTGAGGGGGCAGGGTACAATGAGCAGTTCTTC; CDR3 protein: CASSEGAGYNEQFF
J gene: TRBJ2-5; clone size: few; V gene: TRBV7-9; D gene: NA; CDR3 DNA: TGTGCCAGCAGCCCATACAAGGAAAGGGGAGAGACCCAGTACTTC; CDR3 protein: CASSPYKERGETQYF
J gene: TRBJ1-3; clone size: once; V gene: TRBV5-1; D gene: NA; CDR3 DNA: TGCGCCAGCAGCCTGGGAAGCCTCTCTGGAAACACCATATATTTT; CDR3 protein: CASSLGSLSGNTIYF
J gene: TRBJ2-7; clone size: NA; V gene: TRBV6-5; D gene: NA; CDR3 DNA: TGTGCCAGCACGAGGGCAAGCTCCTACGAGCAGTACTTC; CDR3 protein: CASTRASSYEQYF
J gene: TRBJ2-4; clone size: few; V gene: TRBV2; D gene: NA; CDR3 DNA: TGTGCCAGCAGAGCAATCCTCAGGGGCCTAGCCAAAAACATTCAGTACTTC; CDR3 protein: CASRAILRGLAKNIQYF
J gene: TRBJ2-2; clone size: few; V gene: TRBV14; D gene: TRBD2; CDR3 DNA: TGTGCCAGCAGCCAAGGGCTAGCGGGCGGGTACCGGGAGCTGTTTTTT; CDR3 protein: CASSQGLAGGYRELFF
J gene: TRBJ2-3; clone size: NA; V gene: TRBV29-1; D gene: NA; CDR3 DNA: TGCAGCGTGGCCGCAGGGGCCCAAAGCACAGATACGCAGTATTTT; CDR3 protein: CSVAAGAQSTDTQYF
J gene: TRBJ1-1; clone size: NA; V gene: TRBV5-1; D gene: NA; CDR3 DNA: TGCGCCAGCAGCTCTAGGGAGGACACCCGGAACACTGAAGCTTTCTTT; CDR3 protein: CASSSREDTRNTEAFF
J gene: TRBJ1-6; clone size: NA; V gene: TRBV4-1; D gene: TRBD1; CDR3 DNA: TGCGCCAGCAGCCCGTGGGCAGGGACAGGGGGGATGGTAGTAGATTCACCCCTCCACTTT; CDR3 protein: CASSPWAGTGGMVVDSPLHF
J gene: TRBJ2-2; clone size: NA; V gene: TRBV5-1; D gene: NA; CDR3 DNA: TGCGCCAGCAGCTCTAGGACAGCCTTCACCGGGGAGCTGTTTTTT; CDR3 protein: CASSSRTAFTGELFF
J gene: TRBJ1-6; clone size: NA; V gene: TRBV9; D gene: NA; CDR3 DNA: TGTGCCAGCAGCTTGAGACAGGAGAATTCACCCCTCCACTTT; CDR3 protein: CASSLRQENSPLHF
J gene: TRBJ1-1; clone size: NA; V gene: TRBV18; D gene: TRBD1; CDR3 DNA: TGTGCCAGCTCACCTCTCCACAGGGGGCCGGGAGACGGGGAAGCTTTCTTT; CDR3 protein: CASSPLHRGPGDGEAFF
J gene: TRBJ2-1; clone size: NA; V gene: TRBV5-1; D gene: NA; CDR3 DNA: TGCGCCAGCAGCTTGGTGGCAGGGAACAATGAGCAGTTCTTC; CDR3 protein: CASSLVAGNNEQFF
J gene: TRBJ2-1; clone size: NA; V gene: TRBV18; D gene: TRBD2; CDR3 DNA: TGTGCCAGCTCACCGGCTCCGGGACTAGCCAATGAGCAGTTCTTC; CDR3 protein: CASSPAPGLANEQFF
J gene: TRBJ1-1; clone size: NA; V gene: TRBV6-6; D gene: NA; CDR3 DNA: TGTGCCAGCAGCCCCCAGACAGTTTCTGAAGCTTTCTTT; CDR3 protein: CASSPQTVSEAFF
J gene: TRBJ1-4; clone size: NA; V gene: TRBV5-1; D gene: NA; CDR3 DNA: TGCGCCAGCAGCTTGGACGGGGGGAGGGAAAAACTGTTTTTT; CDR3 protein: CASSLDGGREKLFF
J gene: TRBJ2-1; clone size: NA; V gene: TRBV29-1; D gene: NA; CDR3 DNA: TGCAGCGTTGAAGATCGGGAGTACGGGGCAGACAATGAGCAGTTCTTC; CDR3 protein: CSVEDREYGADNEQFF